This entry features one T cell receptor (beta chain) sequence. Its antigen is unidentified. The same CDR3 arises from other DNA sequences in this sample as well. Sequencing was performed with immunoSEQ multiplex PCR; in TCRdb, only in-frame clones are kept and a portion is missing. The sample carries some 2.3 million clones, 85% to 95% recorded once. This sample was included in a study of shared clonotypes between healthy human individuals. About the research overall: Donor composition was a couple of women and a few men, aged 18 to 49. Whole-study results and caveats: The study's rarefaction showed incomplete sorted-subset sequencing despite large depth.

CD4+ cells were split into CD45RA+ naive and CD45RA-negative memory subsets. V lost 5 bases and J lost 7; bases outside the gene matches: 4. There are 12 residues in the CDR3. Germline V gene lookup returns CDR1 GTSNPN and CDR2 SVGIG (reference sequence). This clonotype originated in a man between 18 and 35 years old in good health. Some clones in this sample may be carry-over from other donors' samples. Sequenced input: naive CD4+ T cells from PBMCs. Subset meaning: CD45RA+ positively selected. The chain couples TRBV30 to TRBJ2-7; TRBD1 matches at 11 bases. This CDR3 is CAWGQGAGEQYF. Written as DNA, the CDR3 is TGTGCCTGGGGACAGGGGGCGGGGGAGCAGTACTTC.